This T cell receptor beta chain is from a study of identical twins' blood T cells. Regarding the study as a whole: Twins shared about as many clonotypes as their cloneset sizes predicted.

There are a few counts of this clonotype. As yet, its antigen is unknown. CDR1 is SGHVS and CDR2 is FNYEAQ in the germline V gene. Trimming cost V 2 bases and J 4 bases; bases outside gene matches: 8. The CDR3 runs to 16 residues. Source study methods: Per-library CDR3 reads ranged about 2.2 to 3.6 million; clonotypes, ~95,000 to ~550,000. Each CDR3 protein is one row after TCRdb ran MiXCR on the 5' RACE reads. The V and J calls follow TCRdb's processing rather than the paper's. The table includes a few hundred thousand distinct CDR3 sequences, roughly 31% detected once. The TCR comes from a woman between 18 and 50 years old in good health. The sequenced material came from PBMCs. The chain combines TRBV7-6 with TRBJ2-1, with 7 positions matching TRBD1. The CDR3, as DNA: TGTGCCAGCAGCTTATCGGGCCAACAGGGGTACAATGAGCAGTTCTTC. This sequence encodes CASSLSGQQGYNEQFF.